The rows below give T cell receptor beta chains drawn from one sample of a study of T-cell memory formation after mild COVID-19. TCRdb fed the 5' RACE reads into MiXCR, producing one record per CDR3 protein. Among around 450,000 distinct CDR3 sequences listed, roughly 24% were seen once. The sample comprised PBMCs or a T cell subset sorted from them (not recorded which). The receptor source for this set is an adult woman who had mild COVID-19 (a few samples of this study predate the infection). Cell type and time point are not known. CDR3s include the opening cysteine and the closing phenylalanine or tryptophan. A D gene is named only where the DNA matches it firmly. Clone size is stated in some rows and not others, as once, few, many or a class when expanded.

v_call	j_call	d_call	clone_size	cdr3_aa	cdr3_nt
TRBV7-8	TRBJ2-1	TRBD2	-	CASSSGASGGPSNEQFF	TGTGCCAGCAGCTCAGGGGCTAGCGGGGGGCCCTCCAATGAGCAGTTCTTC
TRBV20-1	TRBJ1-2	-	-	CSARRANRVIGYTF	TGCAGTGCTAGAAGGGCCAACAGGGTGATAGGCTACACCTTC
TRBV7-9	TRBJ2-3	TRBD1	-	CASSLAPGGNTDTQYF	TGTGCCAGCAGCTTAGCCCCAGGGGGCAACACAGATACGCAGTATTTT
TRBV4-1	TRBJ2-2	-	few	CASSQGLTGKGGELFF	TGCGCCAGCAGCCAAGGATTGACAGGCAAGGGCGGGGAGCTGTTTTTT
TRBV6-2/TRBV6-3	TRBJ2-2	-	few	CASRLGRADTGELFF	TGTGCCAGCAGGTTGGGTAGGGCCGACACCGGGGAGCTGTTTTTT
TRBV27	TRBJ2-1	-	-	CASSLGTSAWDEQFF	TGTGCCAGCAGTTTAGGGACTTCGGCATGGGATGAGCAGTTCTTC
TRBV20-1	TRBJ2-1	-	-	CSASRGGNEQFF	TGCAGTGCTAGCAGGGGGGGCAATGAGCAGTTCTTC
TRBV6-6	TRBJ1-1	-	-	CATWGTTPNTEAFF	TGTGCCACCTGGGGGACGACACCCAACACTGAAGCTTTCTTT
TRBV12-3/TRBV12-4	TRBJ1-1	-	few	CASSFRQRNTEAFF	TGTGCCAGCAGTTTCAGACAGCGCAACACTGAAGCTTTCTTT
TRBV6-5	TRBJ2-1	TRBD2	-	CASSYPLPTSGRAHEQFF	TGTGCCAGCAGTTACCCCCTCCCAACTAGCGGGAGGGCCCATGAGCAGTTCTTC
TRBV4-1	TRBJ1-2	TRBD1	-	CASSQSTGTVYGYTF	TGCGCCAGCAGCCAGAGTACCGGGACAGTCTATGGCTACACCTTC
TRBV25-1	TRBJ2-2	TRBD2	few	CASSPRTSGRDTGELFF	TGTGCCAGCAGTCCACGGACTAGCGGGAGGGACACCGGGGAGCTGTTTTTT